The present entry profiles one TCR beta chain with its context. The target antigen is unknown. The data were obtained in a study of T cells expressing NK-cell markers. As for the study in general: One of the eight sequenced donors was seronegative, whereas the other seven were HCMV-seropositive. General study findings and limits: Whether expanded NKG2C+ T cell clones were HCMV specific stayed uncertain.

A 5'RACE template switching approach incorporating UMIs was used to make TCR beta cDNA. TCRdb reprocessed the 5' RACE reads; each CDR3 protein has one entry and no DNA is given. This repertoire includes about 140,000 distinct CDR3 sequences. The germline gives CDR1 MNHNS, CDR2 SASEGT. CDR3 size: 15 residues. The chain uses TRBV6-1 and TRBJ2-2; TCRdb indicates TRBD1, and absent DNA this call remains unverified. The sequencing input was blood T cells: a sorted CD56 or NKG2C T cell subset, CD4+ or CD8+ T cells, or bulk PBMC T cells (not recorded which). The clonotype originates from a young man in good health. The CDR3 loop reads CASSESGRDTGELFF.